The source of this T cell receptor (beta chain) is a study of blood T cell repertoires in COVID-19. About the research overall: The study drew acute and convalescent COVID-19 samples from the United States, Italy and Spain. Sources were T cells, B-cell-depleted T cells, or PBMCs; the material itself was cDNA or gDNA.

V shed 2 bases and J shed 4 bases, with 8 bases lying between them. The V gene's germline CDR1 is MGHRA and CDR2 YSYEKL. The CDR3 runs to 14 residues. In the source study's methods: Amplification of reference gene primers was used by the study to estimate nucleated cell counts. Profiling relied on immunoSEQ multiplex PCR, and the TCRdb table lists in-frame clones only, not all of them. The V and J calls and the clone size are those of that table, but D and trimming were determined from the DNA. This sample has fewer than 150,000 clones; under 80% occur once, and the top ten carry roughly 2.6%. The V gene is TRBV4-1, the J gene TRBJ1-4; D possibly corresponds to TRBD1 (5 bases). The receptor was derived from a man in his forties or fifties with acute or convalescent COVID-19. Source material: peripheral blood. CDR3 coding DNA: TGCGCCAGCAGCCAACTCGACAGTAATGAAAAACTGTTTTTT. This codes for CASSQLDSNEKLFF.